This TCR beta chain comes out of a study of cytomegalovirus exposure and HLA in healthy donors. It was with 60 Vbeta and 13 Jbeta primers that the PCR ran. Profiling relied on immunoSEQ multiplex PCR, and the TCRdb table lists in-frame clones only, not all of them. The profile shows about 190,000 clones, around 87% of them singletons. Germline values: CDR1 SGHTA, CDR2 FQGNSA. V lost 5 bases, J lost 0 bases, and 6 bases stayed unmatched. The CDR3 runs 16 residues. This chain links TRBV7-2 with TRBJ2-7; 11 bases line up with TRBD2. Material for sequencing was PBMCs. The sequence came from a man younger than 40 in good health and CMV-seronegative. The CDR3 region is CASSRTSGSNSYEQYF. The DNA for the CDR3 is TGTGCCAGCAGCCGTACTAGCGGGAGCAACTCCTACGAGCAGTACTTC.